This T cell receptor (beta chain) was sequenced in a study of shared clonotypes between healthy human individuals. V lost 0 bases and J 1 base, leaving 8 bases between the germline ends. Germline V lookup: CDR1 SGHNT, CDR2 YYREEE (reference sequence). This CDR3 region has 14 residues. Study conclusions and caveats: Having only a few donors restricted how much genetic and exposure-history diversity was captured.

Every immunoSEQ plate was one replicate of a subset's evenly spread DNA. TCRdb's table, derived via immunoSEQ multiplex PCR, lists solely in-frame clones and lacks some. The sample holds hundreds of thousands of clones, 79% seen once. Every one of the donors was a Caucasian adult that lived in Nashville, Tennessee. Notes on this clone: Its antigen is still unknown.

Sample: PBMCs. The genes are TRBV5-4 and TRBJ2-7; no reliable D call. The TCR was taken from a woman aged 40 to 50 in good health. Some clones in this sample may be carry-over from other donors' samples. The CDR3 is CASSLVGESYEQYF. As DNA, the CDR3 is TGTGCCAGCAGCTTGGTTGGTGAATCCTACGAGCAGTACTTC.